The T cell receptor (beta chain) described here comes from a study of cytomegalovirus exposure and HLA in healthy donors. General study points: A later analysis reported that several of the most significant clusters appeared to be linked to common viral pathogens, among them Epstein-Barr virus.

Both 60 Vbeta primers and 13 Jbeta primers went into the PCR. The repertoire was sequenced with immunoSEQ multiplex PCR; TCRdb's copy has only in-frame clones and lacks some. The table includes about 200,000 clones, 65% to 85% detected once. Only one count was recorded for this clone. Its target is unknown. There are 13 residues in the CDR3. Germline-derived CDR1 and CDR2 are SGHRS and YFSETQ. Trimming shortened V by 4 bases and J by 3 bases, and 10 bases separated the two germline ends. Sample: PBMCs. The sequence derives from a man aged 30 to 39 in good health and CMV-seronegative. The rearrangement joins TRBV5-1 to TRBJ1-1; possibly TRBD1 for D (5 bases). The CDR3 coding sequence is TGCGCCAGCAGCCCTGGACAAGACACTGAAGCTTTCTTT. Amino acids: CASSPGQDTEAFF.